Sequencing of this TCR beta chain was carried out in a study of T cells after yellow fever vaccination. Overall study: Preparation of fractions with low cell numbers was performed using SMART-Seq v4 Ultra Low Input.

Study results and limitations: Abundant clonotypes from the bulk population could contaminate FACS-sorted repertoires.

Details on this clonotype: Its target is not known.

TCRdb reprocessed the 5' RACE reads via MiXCR and lists one record per CDR3 protein. The sample holds around 230,000 distinct CDR3 sequences, more than 6.5% seen once. The V and J ends lost 7 bases and 0 bases respectively, with 9 bases between them. The CDR3 runs to 12 residues. CDR1 is DFQATT and CDR2 is SNEGSKA in the germline V gene (reference sequence). This receptor was identified in a young man who received the YFV17D yellow fever vaccine. The sequences come from CD4+ T cells sorted from PBMCs, collected on the day of the yellow fever booster vaccination. V gene TRBV20-1 combines with J gene TRBJ1-1; no clear D gene. CDR3 amino acids: CSVSRVNTEAFF. The CDR3 DNA is TGCAGTGTCTCTAGGGTGAACACTGAAGCTTTCTTT.